The sequence of this T cell receptor beta chain was determined in a study of blood T cell repertoires in COVID-19. Across the study: Specimens from acute and convalescent COVID-19 originated in the United States, Italy and Spain. PBMCs, B-cell-depleted T cells, or T cells were the source of the cDNA or gDNA that made up the material.

In the study's own analysis: Amplified reference gene primers provided the basis for estimating nucleated cell counts. Profiled with immunoSEQ multiplex PCR; TCRdb holds only in-frame clones, not every one. The D gene and trimming were derived from the DNA, and the V and J assignments and clone size from that table. The sample contains more than 200,000 clones, around nine tenths of which appear only once. Seattle patients were enrolled during active infection and followed longitudinally. V was cut by 6 bases and J by 5 bases, with 10 bases left in between. Per the germline V gene, CDR1 is DFQATT and CDR2 is SNEGSKA (reference sequence). There are 11 residues in the CDR3.

The receptor comes from a woman aged 60-75 years with COVID-19, enrolled during active disease. Sequencing was carried out using peripheral blood. The V and J genes are TRBV20-1 and TRBJ1-1; no clear D gene. The CDR3 spells CSANGWTEAFF. Here the CDR3 DNA reads TGCAGTGCCAACGGGTGGACTGAAGCTTTCTTT.